Listed here are 22 T cell receptor beta chains from one sample, sequenced in a study of T cell responses to AZD1222 COVID-19 vaccine. Sequencing was performed with immunoSEQ multiplex PCR; in TCRdb, only in-frame clones are kept and a portion is missing. Here the sample spans some 140,000 clones, 89% being singletons. The sample consisted of peripheral blood, taken 28 days after the second AZD1222 dose. Receptors originate from an adult who received the AZD1222 COVID-19 vaccine.

This clone was recorded only once. The V gene is TRBV6-5, the J gene TRBJ2-1; D is uncertain. V lost 7 bases to trimming and J lost 0 bases, with 7 bases between them. The CDR3 runs 13 residues. CDR1 is MNHEY and CDR2 is SVGAGI in the germline V gene. CDR3 in amino acids: CASKQSSYNEQFF. The CDR3 coding sequence is TGTGCCAGCAAACAGAGCTCCTACAATGAGCAGTTCTTC.

This sequence joins TRBV3-1 (or the pseudogene TRBV3-2) and TRBJ2-3; D tentatively fits TRBD1 or TRBD2 (5 bases each). Germline CDR1 LGHDT, CDR2 YNNKEL (reference sequence). Trimming pared 0 bases from V and 3 bases from J, leaving 16 bases between. The CDR3 covers 17 residues. This chain's CDR3 is CASSQDLGLASTDTQYF. The CDR3 DNA sequence: TGTGCCAGCAGCCAAGATCTGGGGCTAGCCTCGACAGATACGCAGTATTTT.

The chain carries TRBV15 and TRBJ1-4, with a possible D match to TRBD1 (6 bases). Trimming stripped 0 bases from V and 6 bases from J, with 8 bases between. Germline loops: CDR1 LNHNV, CDR2 YYDKDF (reference sequence). The CDR3 is made up of 14 amino acids. The CDR3 reads CATSRDRTDEKLFF. CDR3 in DNA: TGTGCCACCAGCAGAGATCGGACAGATGAAAAACTGTTTTTT.

The rearrangement joins TRBV18 to TRBJ2-1; D could derive from TRBD1 or TRBD2 (5 bases each). This CDR3 has 14 amino acids. Trimming removed 3 bases from V and 3 bases from J, with 9 bases in between. The V gene's germline CDR1 is KGHSH and CDR2 LQKENI. Here the CDR3 DNA reads TGTGCCAGCTCACCCGGGACGGACTACAATGAGCAGTTCTTC. The encoded protein is CASSPGTDYNEQFF.

The chain has TRBV7-2 and TRBJ2-3; 7 bases are shared with TRBD1. J was trimmed by 6 bases and V by 2 bases; bases with no gene match: 5. This CDR3 has 14 amino acids. The germline gives CDR1 SGHTA, CDR2 FQGNSA. This chain's CDR3 is CASSLSDRVDTQYF. CDR3 DNA sequence: TGTGCCAGCAGCTTATCTGACAGGGTGGATACGCAGTATTTT.

This chain uses TRBV10-1 with TRBJ2-1, with D unresolved. The CDR3 runs to 14 residues. Trimming shortened V by 2 bases and J by 8 bases, and 13 bases separated the two germline ends. Germline V gene data show CDR1 as WNHNN and CDR2 as SYGVQD (reference sequence). The CDR3 region has the DNA TGCGCCAGCAGTGAGAGCCCCTACAGCTATGAGCAGTTCTTC. Translated, it gives CASSESPYSYEQFF.

The rearrangement links TRBV7-2 to TRBJ1-1, with D uncertain. V shed 5 bases and J shed 2 bases, with 15 bases lying between them. CDR3 length equals 15 residues. Germline assignment: CDR1 SGHTA and CDR2 FQGNSA. DNA of the CDR3: TGTGCCAGCAGCCTCTTCGCGGGAGGCAACACTGAAGCTTTCTTT. As protein: CASSLFAGGNTEAFF.

The chain has TRBV2 and TRBJ1-6; 7 bases align to TRBD1. This CDR3 is built from 15 residues. The V gene's germline CDR1 is SNHLY and CDR2 FYNNEI. Unmatched junction bases numbered 10, after V lost 10 bases and J lost 4 bases. The CDR3 sequence is CATRSGQVYNSPLHF. In DNA form, the CDR3 reads TGTGCCACCAGATCCGGACAGGTTTATAATTCACCCCTCCACTTT.

The V and J genes are TRBV4-2 and TRBJ2-3; D is uncertain. CDR1 is LGHNA and CDR2 is YNFKEQ in the germline V gene. Trimming removed 0 bases at V and 5 bases at J, with 3 bases between. This CDR3 spans 12 amino acids. Written as DNA, the CDR3 is TGTGCCAGCAGCCAAGACCGAGATACGCAGTATTTT. As protein: CASSQDRDTQYF.

The chain recombines TRBV10-3 with TRBJ2-7; D is possibly TRBD1 or TRBD2 (7 bases each). Trimming removed 4 bases from V and 0 bases from J, with 13 bases in between. The CDR3 has 15 residues. Per germline, CDR1 ENHRY and CDR2 SYGVKD. In DNA, the CDR3 is TGTGCCATCAGTGGGGGGGGACAGCCCTCCTACGAGCAGTACTTC. This codes for CAISGGGQPSYEQYF.

The chain couples TRBV6-5 to TRBJ1-2, with D possibly being TRBD1 (5 bases). Germline V gene lookup returns CDR1 MNHEY and CDR2 SVGAGI. The V end was cut by 0 bases, the J end by 4 bases, with 12 bases between. The CDR3 is made up of 15 amino acids. CDR3: CASSYSKGFGYGYTF. Written as DNA, the CDR3 is TGTGCCAGCAGTTACTCGAAGGGGTTTGGCTATGGCTACACCTTC.

V and J are TRBV12-3 or TRBV12-4 and TRBJ2-2; a possible D gene is TRBD2 (6 bases). The V end was cut by 3 bases, the J end by 4 bases, with 6 bases between. The CDR3 extends over 13 amino acids. The DNA for the CDR3 is TGTGCCAGCAGTTTCGGGGGCACCGGGGAGCTGTTTTTT. Amino acids: CASSFGGTGELFF.

V gene TRBV3-1 (or the pseudogene TRBV3-2) combines with J gene TRBJ2-2; D possibly matches TRBD1 or TRBD2 (6 bases each). Germline CDR1 LGHDT, CDR2 YNNKEL (reference sequence). CDR3 size: 17 residues. Trimming shortened V by 0 bases and J by 3 bases, and 14 bases separated the two germline ends. The CDR3 sequence is CASSQDGGKGDTGELFF. CDR3 nucleotide sequence: TGTGCCAGCAGCCAAGATGGCGGGAAGGGGGACACCGGGGAGCTGTTTTTT.

The chain has TRBV4-2 and TRBJ2-3; 14 positions agree with TRBD2. Germline V gene sequence: CDR1 LGHNA, CDR2 YNFKEQ. V trimming: 4 bases; J trimming: 1 base; junction bases outside the gene matches: 10. The CDR3 contains 19 residues. CDR3: CASSPRTSGRTYGTDTQYF. DNA for the CDR3: TGTGCCAGCAGCCCTCGGACTAGCGGGAGGACCTATGGCACAGATACGCAGTATTTT.

The rearrangement links TRBV19 to TRBJ1-5, with D possibly matching TRBD1 (6 bases). The V and J ends lost 3 bases and 0 bases respectively, with 15 bases between them. Per the germline V gene, CDR1 is LNHDA and CDR2 is SQIVND (reference sequence). The CDR3 spans 17 residues. The CDR3 sequence is CASSIEGGGTSNQPQHF. The CDR3 region has the DNA TGTGCCAGTAGTATCGAAGGAGGGGGGACTAGCAATCAGCCCCAGCATTTT.

The chain carries TRBV7-3 and TRBJ2-1, with 7 bases fitting TRBD1. The germline gives CDR1 SGHTA, CDR2 FQGTGA. CDR3 length equals 16 residues. V shed 5 bases, J shed 3 bases, and the junction held 10 bases outside the gene matches. CDR3 sequence: CASSLLHRGGYNEQFF. CDR3 coding DNA: TGTGCCAGCAGCCTACTACACAGGGGTGGCTACAATGAGCAGTTCTTC.

Turning to this clone: The junction does not match germline at one end; this may be a read error. DNA of the CDR3: TGTGCCAGCAGTACATCCGGGAGGGAGGACATTTCCTTC. Translating gives CASSTSGREDISF. This chain connects TRBV6-5 to TRBJ1-2; D may be TRBD1 (5 bases). This CDR3 is 13 amino acids long. From germline, CDR1 is MNHEY and CDR2 SVGAGI.

V usage is TRBV7-2 and J usage is TRBJ1-2; 7 bases are shared with TRBD1. V lost 4 bases, J lost 3 bases, and 5 bases stayed unmatched. Germline V lookup: CDR1 SGHTA, CDR2 FQGNSA. The CDR3 totals 14 residues. The CDR3 DNA reads TGTGCCAGCAGCTCCAGGGGGGAGGACTATGGCTACACCTTC. Protein: CASSSRGEDYGYTF.

CDR3 protein: CSVEWRGASYGYTF. CDR3 DNA: TGCAGCGTTGAATGGCGAGGGGCCAGCTATGGCTACACCTTC. The chain combines TRBV29-1 with TRBJ1-2, with D possibly matching TRBD1 (5 bases). The CDR3 loop spans 14 amino acids. Germline loops: CDR1 SQVTM, CDR2 ANQGSEA. V shed 2 bases and J shed 4 bases, with 14 bases lying between them.

The CDR3 reads CASSEALQGTAFF. CDR3 in DNA: TGTGCCAGCAGTGAAGCCTTACAGGGGACAGCTTTCTTT. The chain recombines TRBV6-1 with TRBJ1-1; 7 bases are a match to TRBD1. The ends lost 0 bases at V and 10 bases at J; junction bases unmatched: 5. The V gene's germline CDR1 is MNHNS and CDR2 SASEGT. The CDR3 has 13 amino acids.

There are a few counts of this clone. The chain carries TRBV4-3 and TRBJ2-7; 7 bases agree with TRBD1. After removal of 2 bases from V and 2 bases from J, the junction contained 9 bases not matched to a gene. The CDR3 is 16 residues long. In germline, CDR1 is LGHNA, CDR2 YSLEER. The CDR3 protein is CASSQFIDREAYEQYF. CDR3 sequence (DNA): TGCGCCAGCAGCCAATTTATCGACAGGGAAGCCTACGAGCAGTACTTC.

The chain combines TRBV6-6 with TRBJ2-2, with TRBD2 identical over 7 bases. The germline V gene encodes CDR1 MNHNY and CDR2 SVGAGI (reference sequence). V dropped 5 bases and J dropped 6; count of bases not matched to a gene: 15. The CDR3 length is 17 residues. The CDR3 coding sequence is TGTGCCAGCAGTCCCTCTGAATGGGAGGGCCTGGCCGGGGAGCTGTTTTTT. Amino acids: CASSPSEWEGLAGELFF.